This T cell receptor (beta chain) is drawn from a study of T cells expressing NK-cell markers. Study details: The eight sequenced donors comprised seven who were HCMV-seropositive and one who was seronegative. General study points: Top CD8+ clonotypes included the dominant CD3+CD56+NKG2C+ clonotypes in roughly six donors. Four of the donors also had these clonotypes leading their CD3+CD56-NKG2C+ fraction.

In generating TCR beta cDNA, 5'RACE template switching with UMIs was used. TCRdb reprocessed the 5' RACE reads, keeping one entry per CDR3 protein, no DNA. In total, the table holds 250,000 or so distinct CDR3 sequences. The CDR3 covers 13 residues. Germline lookup yields CDR1 SQVTM and CDR2 ANQGSEA. Worth noting for this clonotype: Its target is not known.

The rearrangement links TRBV29-1 to TRBJ1-5; lacking DNA, the TRBD1 call made by TCRdb goes unchecked. Sequences were obtained from blood T cells: a sorted CD56 or NKG2C T cell subset, CD4+ or CD8+ T cells, or bulk PBMC T cells (not recorded which). The TCR was taken from a woman aged 18-70 years in good health. This CDR3 is CSVVWGLGKPQHF.